This TCR beta chain came from a study of blood T cell repertoires in COVID-19. Germline lookup yields CDR1 MNHEY and CDR2 SMNVEV (reference sequence). The germline V and J ends were trimmed by 0 bases and 3 bases, with 8 bases remaining between them. CDR3 length: 14 residues. The authors' processing: Estimation of nucleated cell counts was performed using reference gene primer amplification. Profiling relied on immunoSEQ multiplex PCR, and the TCRdb table lists in-frame clones only, not all of them. Clonal size and the V and J genes are those of that table, whereas D and trimming came from the DNA. This sample carries under 90,000 clones, 87% of them seen once, and the ten largest clones take roughly 3.1%.

This clonotype was obtained from a woman aged 50 to 60 with COVID-19, enrolled during active disease. The V and J genes are TRBV27 and TRBJ1-2; the D gene is possibly TRBD1 (5 bases). Sequenced sample: peripheral blood. The CDR3 reads CASSLSGGDYGYTF. Here the CDR3 DNA reads TGTGCCAGCAGTTTATCGGGGGGAGACTATGGCTACACCTTC.